These 2 T cell receptor beta chains were all obtained from the same sample, sequenced in a study of T cells in Graves' hyperthyroidism and ophthalmopathy. The TCR beta CDR3 regions underwent amplification using RNA transcripts as the source. The TCR CDR3 was amplified in a first-round RT-PCR using the HTBI primer set. TCRdb itself ran the multiplex PCR reads through MiXCR, one entry per CDR3 protein. The sample gives about 840,000 distinct CDR3 sequences, about two fifths of which show up once; roughly 8.3% is in the top ten. The specimen was blood. These receptor sequences come from a man aged 18-30 years with Graves' hyperthyroidism.

This clonotype appeared a single time. The J gene is TRBJ1-5, the V gene TRBV10-3; D gene uncertain. Germline CDR1 reads ENHRY; CDR2 reads SYGVKD. V gave up 0 bases and J gave up 0 bases, with 6 bases separating them. The CDR3 sequence is 15 residues long. The CDR3 DNA reads TGTGCCATCAGTGAGTCGGCCTATAGCAATCAGCCCCAGCATTTT. Amino acids: CAISESAYSNQPQHF.

This clonotype came up a few times. In DNA form, the CDR3 reads TGTGCCAGCGTAGCTCCAGGGGATGGCTACACCTTC. This codes for CASVAPGDGYTF. V gene TRBV25-1 combines with J gene TRBJ1-2; D possibly corresponds to TRBD1 (6 bases). This CDR3 has 12 residues. CDR1 and CDR2 from the germline V gene are MGHDK and SYGVNS. Deletions cut 8 bases from V and 6 bases from J, with 13 bases between.